The clone carrying this T cell receptor beta chain was picked up many times. What it binds is not known. These data come from a study of T cell repertoires in cytomegalovirus infection. In the study overall: An indication of both CMV infection and matching HLA type came from public TCR beta signatures.

Study observations and caveats: Identification of carriers of CMV plus the relevant HLA was performed using cumulative public TCR beta family frequency.

Looked up from germline, CDR1 is SGHVS and CDR2 is FQNEAQ. V shed 5 bases and J shed 3 bases, with 8 bases lying between them. The CDR3 contains 12 residues. TCRdb re-called the reads through MiXCR, storing one row per CDR3 protein. The repertoire holds around 140,000 distinct CDR3 sequences, with 5% to 6.5% as singletons. This clonotype was sampled from a human donor in good health (CMV status not recorded). Some clones in this sample may be carry-over from other donors' samples. The chain is built from TRBV7-8 and TRBJ2-7, with D maybe TRBD1 (5 bases). The sample comprised PBMCs. The CDR3 region has the DNA TGTGCCAGCAGCGCACAGGACTACGAGCAGTACTTC. It is translated as CASSAQDYEQYF.